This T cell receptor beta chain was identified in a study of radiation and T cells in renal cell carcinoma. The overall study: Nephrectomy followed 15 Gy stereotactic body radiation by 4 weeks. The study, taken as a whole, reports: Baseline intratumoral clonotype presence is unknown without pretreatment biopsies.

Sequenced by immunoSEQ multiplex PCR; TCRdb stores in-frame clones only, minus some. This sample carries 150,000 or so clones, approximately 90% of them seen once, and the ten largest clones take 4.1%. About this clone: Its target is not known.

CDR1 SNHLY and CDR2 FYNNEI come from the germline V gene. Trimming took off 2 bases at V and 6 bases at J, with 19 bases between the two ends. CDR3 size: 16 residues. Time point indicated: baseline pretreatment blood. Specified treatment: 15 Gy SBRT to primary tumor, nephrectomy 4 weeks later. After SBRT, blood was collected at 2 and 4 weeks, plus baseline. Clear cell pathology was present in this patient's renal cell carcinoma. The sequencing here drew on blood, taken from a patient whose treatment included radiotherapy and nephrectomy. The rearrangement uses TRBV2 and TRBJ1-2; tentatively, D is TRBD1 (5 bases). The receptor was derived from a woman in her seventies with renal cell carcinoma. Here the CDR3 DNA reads TGTGCCAGCAGTGAAACCGGGACCTGGGACTTCGATGGCTACACCTTC. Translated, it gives CASSETGTWDFDGYTF.